Each of the 23 T cell receptor beta chains below was sequenced from the same sample in a study of blood T cell repertoires in COVID-19. Clones were sequenced by immunoSEQ multiplex PCR, and TCRdb holds only the in-frame ones, with some missing. The profile shows under 250,000 clones, around 80% of them singletons. The sequenced sample was peripheral blood. These receptors came from a man in his fifties or sixties with active or convalescent COVID-19.

The chain employs TRBV12-3 or TRBV12-4 and TRBJ2-2; D unresolved. Trimming pared 10 bases from V and 9 bases from J, leaving 12 bases between. This CDR3 has 11 residues. CDR3 protein: CATMLSRELFF. The CDR3 DNA follows: TGTGCCACCATGTTGAGCCGGGAGCTGTTTTTT.

V is TRBV15 and J is TRBJ1-1; 7 bases line up with TRBD1. The CDR3 sequence is 14 residues long. Germline V gene lookup returns CDR1 LNHNV and CDR2 YYDKDF (reference sequence). J was trimmed by 5 bases and V by 5 bases; bases with no gene match: 8. The CDR3 spells CATSVRQGGTEAFF. The CDR3, as DNA: TGTGCCACCAGCGTCCGACAGGGCGGTACTGAAGCTTTCTTT.

This chain uses TRBV5-4 with TRBJ2-3; 8 bases are a match to TRBD2. The germline gives CDR1 SGHNT, CDR2 YYREEE (reference sequence). J gave up 3 bases and V 4 bases, and 10 bases lay outside the gene matches. The CDR3 length is 16 residues. The CDR3 sequence is CASSQPGTRVTDTQYF. The CDR3 DNA sequence: TGTGCCAGCAGCCAACCCGGGACTAGAGTAACAGATACGCAGTATTTT. Based on the CDR3 plus reference TRBV5-4 and TRBJ2-3, the full variable domain is ETGVTQSPTHLIKTRGQQVTLRCSSQSGHNTVSWYQQALGQGPQFIFQYYREEENGRGNFPPRFSGLQFPNYSSELNVNALELDDSALYLCASSQPGTRVTDTQYFGPGTRLTVL.

This rearrangement joins TRBV11-2 to TRBJ1-2; D is possibly TRBD1 (6 bases). The CDR3 is 13 residues long. With 6 bases removed from V and 2 bases from J, the gap between germline ends came to 10 bases. Germline V gives CDR1 SGHAT, CDR2 FQNNGV. The CDR3 DNA is TGTGCCAGCAGTTCAGGGGTCAACTATGGCTACACCTTC. Protein sequence: CASSSGVNYGYTF.

The genes are TRBV9 and TRBJ1-1; 9 nucleotides line up with TRBD1. The CDR3 has 14 residues. After removal of 4 bases from V and 10 bases from J, the junction contained 11 bases not matched to a gene. Looked up from germline, CDR1 is SGDLS and CDR2 is YYNGEE. In nucleotides, the CDR3 is TGTGCCAGCAGCACAGGGACAGGGCCCAGGGGAGCTTTCTTT. It codes for CASSTGTGPRGAFF.

The chain uses TRBV24-1 and TRBJ2-7; TRBD1 agrees at 9 bases. CDR1 is KGHDR and CDR2 is SFDVKD in the germline V gene. This CDR3 comprises 17 residues. J lost 2 bases, V lost 4 bases, and 11 bases had no gene match. In DNA, the CDR3 is TGTGCCACCAGTGACCGCCAAGGACAGGGGAAGACCTACGAGCAGTACGTC. This encodes CATSDRQGQGKTYEQYV.

This clone was observed once. V usage is TRBV29-1 and J usage is TRBJ1-6; D gene unclear. The germline V and J ends were trimmed by 1 base and 14 bases, with 9 bases remaining between them. Germline V gene sequence: CDR1 SQVTM, CDR2 ANQGSEA. The CDR3 totals 11 residues. CDR3 DNA: TGCAGCGTTGAAGGGGGAGGATCCCTCCACTTT. It encodes CSVEGGGSLHF.

For the CDR3, the DNA is TGCAGCGTTCTAAGCGGGAGAGGGGAGACCCAGTACTTC. Translation gives CSVLSGRGETQYF. The chain uses TRBV29-1 and TRBJ2-5; TRBD2 matches 8 bases. This CDR3 has 13 residues. The germline gives CDR1 SQVTM, CDR2 ANQGSEA. V lost 5 bases and J lost 5; bases outside the gene matches: 7.

This chain joins TRBV28 and TRBJ2-7, with 11 bases fitting TRBD1. This CDR3 comprises 15 residues. Trimming at V came to 6 bases and at J to 5 bases, leaving 9 bases not matched to a gene. CDR1 and CDR2 from the germline V gene are MDHEN and SYDVKM. In DNA, the CDR3 is TGTGCCAGCAGCCGGGACAGGGGGAGGAGGGACGAGCAGTACTTC. Encoded protein: CASSRDRGRRDEQYF.

J is TRBJ2-6 and V is TRBV15; weak D call: TRBD1 (6 bases). The V end lost 0 bases, the J end lost 0 bases, and 9 bases lay between the germline ends. The V gene's germline CDR1 is LNHNV and CDR2 YYDKDF (reference sequence). The CDR3 consists of 17 residues. CDR3 in DNA: TGTGCCACCAGCAGAGATCTAGGGGGCTCTGGGGCCAACGTCCTGACTTTC. It specifies CATSRDLGGSGANVLTF.

The chain has TRBV5-1 and TRBJ1-1; D is unresolved. The germline CDR1 and CDR2 sequences are SGHRS and YFSETQ. CDR3 size: 13 residues. Between the trimmed V and J ends, which lost 3 bases and 4 bases, there was a span of 10 bases. CDR3 protein: CASSSNSRTEAFF. The DNA for the CDR3 is TGCGCCAGCAGCTCTAACAGTCGCACTGAAGCTTTCTTT.

This sequence joins TRBV9 and TRBJ2-1, with a possible D match to TRBD1 (5 bases). This CDR3 comprises 16 residues. The germline gives CDR1 SGDLS, CDR2 YYNGEE. V lost 1 base and J lost 0, with 11 bases in between. CDR3 in amino acids: CASSVLGQSSYNEQFF. In nucleotides, the CDR3 is TGTGCCAGCAGCGTATTGGGGCAGAGCTCCTACAATGAGCAGTTCTTC.

The chain joins TRBV6-1 to TRBJ2-1, with 7 bases that match TRBD1. CDR3 length equals 16 residues. Germline V gene data show CDR1 as MNHNS and CDR2 as SASEGT. Unmatched junction bases numbered 12, after V lost 4 bases and J lost 6 bases. CDR3 residues: CASSARPGQPTNEQFF. In nucleotides, the CDR3 is TGTGCCAGCAGTGCCCGTCCGGGACAGCCGACCAATGAGCAGTTCTTC.

This clone came up a few times. This chain joins TRBV28 and TRBJ1-2; the D gene is possibly TRBD1 (5 bases). This CDR3 spans 14 amino acids. Trimming shortened V by 4 bases and J by 3 bases, and 12 bases separated the two germline ends. Per germline, CDR1 MDHEN and CDR2 SYDVKM. The CDR3 sequence: CASSSAGVDYGYTF. The CDR3 DNA is TGTGCCAGCAGTTCCGCGGGGGTCGACTATGGCTACACCTTC.

The genes are TRBV29-1 and TRBJ2-5; D perhaps matches TRBD2 (6 bases). This CDR3 has 13 residues. Trimming took 4 bases from V and 1 from J, leaving 10 bases between them. CDR1 and CDR2 (germline): SQVTM, ANQGSEA. The CDR3 region has the DNA TGCAGCGTTGCCGGGAGTGTCCAAGAGACCCAGTACTTC. Translated: CSVAGSVQETQYF.

The chain combines TRBV12-1 with TRBJ1-2; TRBD1 is taken as the D call from the table, unchecked against the DNA. TRBV12-1 is tagged as a pseudogene. The CDR3 is 14 amino acids. The DNA of the CDR3 is TGTGCCAGCAGCCCCGGGACAACTAGAAGCGGCTACACCTTC. Translation: CASSPGTTRSGYTF.

V gene TRBV4-3 combines with J gene TRBJ2-3; 8 bases match TRBD2. The CDR3 contains 17 residues. The ends lost 0 bases at V and 6 bases at J; junction bases unmatched: 11. CDR1 is LGHNA, CDR2 YSLEER, per germline. CDR3 in DNA: TGCGCCAGCAGCCAAGATCTTGCGGGAGGACCGAAGGATACGCAGTATTTT. This translates into CASSQDLAGGPKDTQYF.

The V gene is TRBV7-2, the J gene TRBJ2-6; D gene ambiguous. V was trimmed by 2 bases and J by 3 bases, leaving 8 bases between them. The germline V gene has CDR1 SGHTA and CDR2 FQGNSA. This CDR3 comprises 15 residues. The CDR3 DNA is TGTGCCAGCAGCTTACAGGTCGTTGGGGCCAACGTCCTGACTTTC. It yields the protein CASSLQVVGANVLTF.

This chain's CDR3 is CASSPRAQGGEQFF. In nucleotides, the CDR3 is TGTGCCAGCAGCCCTCGTGCCCAGGGGGGTGAGCAGTTCTTC. The chain recombines TRBV2 with TRBJ2-1, with D maybe TRBD1 (7 bases). This CDR3 has 14 residues. Germline V gives CDR1 SNHLY, CDR2 FYNNEI. Trimming shortened V by 6 bases and J by 9 bases, and 18 bases separated the two germline ends.

This clone was recorded a few times. The J gene is TRBJ1-1, the V gene TRBV18, with 8 bases that match TRBD1. Trimming at V came to 4 bases and at J to 2 bases, leaving 6 bases not matched to a gene. The CDR3 consists of 15 residues. Germline values: CDR1 KGHSH, CDR2 LQKENI. DNA for the CDR3: TGTGCCAGCTCACTAGGACAGGGAGGAAACACTGAAGCTTTCTTT. Protein: CASSLGQGGNTEAFF.

As to this clone: Within the sample, other DNA sequences also encode this same CDR3. The genes are TRBV28 and TRBJ1-3; no reliable D call. This CDR3 spans 13 amino acids. Trimming shortened V by 0 bases and J by 4 bases, and 4 bases separated the two germline ends. Germline V CDR1 and CDR2: MDHEN, SYDVKM. Written as DNA, the CDR3 is TGTGCCAGCAGTTTATGGTCAGGAAACACCATATATTTT. It codes for CASSLWSGNTIYF.

V usage is TRBV6-5 and J usage is TRBJ1-3; D ambiguous. Looked up from germline, CDR1 is MNHEY and CDR2 is SVGAGI. The CDR3 is 14 amino acids. V lost 7 bases and J 3 bases, leaving 13 bases between the germline ends. The CDR3: CASKRASFGNTIYF. The DNA for the CDR3 is TGTGCCAGCAAGAGGGCATCCTTTGGAAACACCATATATTTT.

V usage is TRBV5-1 and J usage is TRBJ2-4; D may be TRBD1 (5 bases). V lost 0 bases and J 6 bases, leaving 10 bases between the germline ends. Germline V lookup: CDR1 SGHRS, CDR2 YFSETQ. The CDR3 consists of 14 residues. The CDR3 loop reads CASSLGQNVNIQYF. The CDR3 nucleotides read TGCGCCAGCAGCTTGGGACAGAATGTAAACATTCAGTACTTC.